The rows below give T cell receptor beta chains drawn from one sample of a study of control samples from healthy donors and cancer patients. The data were produced by immunoSEQ multiplex PCR, yet TCRdb's version contains in-frame clones alone and is incomplete. Of 20,000 to 25,000 clones in the sample, around 85% were seen once. The source material was PBMCs. These receptors came from a man between 60 and 75 years old with head and neck cancer. Each CDR3 is given with its conserved first and last residue. The D gene is left open where the match is weak. The size entry is marked missing in some rows and otherwise reads once, few, many or a size class.

v_call	clone_size	d_call	j_call	cdr3_aa	cdr3_nt
TRBV19	-	-	TRBJ1-5	CASSIESSNQPQHF	TGTGCCAGTAGTATCGAGTCCAGCAATCAGCCCCAGCATTTT
TRBV3-1/TRBV3-2	-	-	TRBJ2-5	CASSYGGSGAETQYF	TGTGCCAGCAGCTATGGAGGAAGCGGAGCGGAGACCCAGTACTTC
TRBV9	once	-	TRBJ2-2	CASSVVPGTNTGELFF	TGTGCCAGCAGCGTAGTTCCGGGAACGAACACCGGGGAGCTGTTTTTT
TRBV5-4	-	-	TRBJ1-1	CASSAPTGMNTEAFF	TGTGCCAGCAGCGCCCCGACGGGGATGAACACTGAAGCTTTCTTT
TRBV4-2	-	-	TRBJ2-3	CASRTRPLSTDTQYF	TGTGCCAGCCGGACCAGGCCCCTTAGCACAGATACGCAGTATTTT
TRBV19	once	-	TRBJ2-3	CASRRRGAGTDTQYF	TGTGCCAGTCGACGACGAGGGGCTGGCACAGATACGCAGTATTTT
TRBV9	once	TRBD2	TRBJ2-2	CASSVSGSAGELFF	TGTGCCAGCAGCGTTAGCGGGAGCGCCGGGGAGCTGTTTTTT
TRBV7-3	-	-	TRBJ2-3	CASSSGMGGAPDTQYF	TGTGCCAGCAGCTCAGGGATGGGCGGAGCCCCGGATACGCAGTATTTT
TRBV10-3	-	TRBD1	TRBJ2-1	CATLGTGDNEQFF	TGTGCCACCCTAGGGACAGGGGACAATGAGCAGTTCTTC
TRBV3-1/TRBV3-2	-	-	TRBJ1-6	CASSQYGSYNSPLHF	TGTGCCAGCAGCCAATATGGATCCTATAATTCACCCCTCCACTTT
TRBV5-1	-	-	TRBJ2-3	CASSWGYVGRSHTDTQYF	TGCGCCAGCAGCTGGGGGTATGTGGGACGGAGCCACACAGATACGCAGTATTTT
TRBV7-8	-	TRBD2	TRBJ2-5	CASSLMLGREETQYF	TGTGCCAGCAGCTTGATGCTCGGGAGGGAAGAGACCCAGTACTTC
TRBV23-1	-	-	TRBJ2-7	CASSQSKPRHEQYF	TGCGCCAGCAGTCAATCGAAACCCAGGCACGAGCAGTACTTC
TRBV30	-	TRBD1	TRBJ1-3	CAWSRKGQDNTIYF	TGTGCCTGGAGTCGCAAGGGACAGGACAACACCATATATTTT
TRBV25-1	-	-	TRBJ2-5	CASSGAGLGTETQYF	TGTGCCAGCAGTGGGGCAGGTTTGGGGACTGAGACCCAGTACTTC